This TCR beta chain was observed in a study of vaccination and CD4 T cells after COVID-19. Germline-derived CDR1 and CDR2 are MNHEY and SMNVEV (reference sequence). J gave up 3 bases and V 6 bases, and 2 bases lay outside the gene matches. The CDR3 runs 13 residues. Researchers used the Oncomine TCR Beta short-read assay to sequence DNA from cultured CD4+ T cells. It was cultured CD4+ T cells from which genomic DNA was extracted. TCRdb analysed the PCR reads with MiXCR anew, one entry per CDR3 protein. The sample includes 15,000 to 20,000 distinct CDR3 sequences, roughly 50% of them seen just once. Treatment given: roughly 10-day PBMC culture with coronavirus spike peptide pools or control peptides (ViraFEST assay). On this clonotype itself: Its matching antigen is unknown.

This sequence originates from a human donor who had recovered from COVID-19. The chain is built from TRBV27 and TRBJ2-7; TRBD1 matches at 10 bases. The sample taken for sequencing was CD4+ T cells from blood, cultured in vitro. The DNA of the CDR3 is TGTGCCAGCAGGACAGGGGGCGGCTACGAGCAGTACTTC. This encodes CASRTGGGYEQYF.